Listed here are 32 T cell receptor beta chains from one sample, sequenced in a study of CD8+ T cells in alopecia areata (dated by TCRdb to about 2018). Receptor libraries were prepared by the immunoSEQ multiplex PCR assay. To provide template for TCR sequencing, every sample had RNA extracted and reverse transcribed into cDNA. TCRdb re-hosts the immuneACCESS table, in-frame sequences only. Its copies lack some clones; in the studies checked, an unresolved V gene accounts for under half of them, and the cause for the rest is not known. This sample has roughly 180,000 clones in its table, and 40% to 65% of those were observed once. Jointly, the top ten make up 9.5% to 13% of the sample. Interpreted using the paper, the treatment or condition label stands for: oral pan-JAK inhibitor, 5-10 mg twice daily. The specimen comprised CD8+ T cells sorted from blood, sampled around week 52, from a patient treated with tofacitinib. The receptors come from a human donor with alopecia areata.

This CDR3 is CASSTENYGYTF. The CDR3 nucleotides read TGCGCCAGCTCGACAGAGAACTATGGCTACACCTTC. The V call is TRBV5-1, the J call TRBJ1-2; D is perhaps TRBD1 (5 bases). CDR3 length: 12 amino acids. Germline CDR1 and CDR2: SGHRS and YFSETQ. Trimming removed 7 bases from V and 2 bases from J, with 9 bases in between.

Points on this clone: At one end the junction does not follow the germline gene, possibly because of a read error. J is TRBJ2-7 and V is TRBV9; 9 positions match TRBD2. This CDR3 has 15 residues. Per germline, CDR1 SGDLS and CDR2 YYNGEE. CDR3: CASSEYSGGTYEQHF. CDR3 coding DNA: TGTGCCAGCAGCGAGTATAGCGGGGGCACCTACGAGCAGCACTTC. Complete variable domain (other parts from reference TRBV9 and TRBJ2-7): DSGVTQTPKHLITATGQRVTLRCSPRSGDLSVYWYQQSLDQGLQFLIQYYNGEERAKGNILERFSAQQFPDLHSELNLSSLELGDSALYFCASSEYSGGTYEQHFGPGTRLTVT.

This chain uses TRBV13 with TRBJ1-1; D unclear. V was cut by 3 bases and J by 3 bases, with 11 bases left in between. CDR1 is PRHDT and CDR2 is FYEKMQ in the germline V gene (reference sequence). CDR3 length: 14 amino acids. This CDR3 reads CASSLGDGHTEAFF. The CDR3 region has the DNA TGTGCCAGCAGCTTGGGTGACGGGCACACTGAAGCTTTCTTT.

The chain couples TRBV4-3 to TRBJ2-3, with D possibly being TRBD1 or TRBD2 (7 bases each). CDR1 is LGHNA, CDR2 YSLEER, per germline. V dropped 0 bases and J dropped 4 bases, with 14 bases sitting between them. This CDR3 region has 16 residues. The CDR3 coding sequence is TGCGCCAGCAGCCAAGAAACCCCAGGGGGGGCAGATACGCAGTATTTT. As protein: CASSQETPGGADTQYF.

This clone appeared a few times. The chain carries TRBV9 and TRBJ1-2; 7 nucleotides agree with TRBD1. Germline V gene lookup returns CDR1 SGDLS and CDR2 YYNGEE. The length of the CDR3 is 14 residues. J lost 8 bases, V lost 4 bases, and 11 bases had no gene match. CDR3 coding DNA: TGTGCCAGCAGCCCAGGAGACAGGGTCTACGGCTACACCTTC. Residues: CASSPGDRVYGYTF. Together with reference TRBV9 and TRBJ1-2, the CDR3 gives the full variable domain: DSGVTQTPKHLITATGQRVTLRCSPRSGDLSVYWYQQSLDQGLQFLIQYYNGEERAKGNILERFSAQQFPDLHSELNLSSLELGDSALYFCASSPGDRVYGYTFGSGTRLTVV.

The V call is TRBV27, the J call TRBJ2-7, with TRBD1 matching over 7 bases. The CDR3 sequence is 14 residues long. Trimming removed 5 bases from V and 1 base from J; junction bases left unmatched: 5. The germline CDR1 and CDR2 sequences are MNHEY and SMNVEV (reference sequence). The CDR3 region is CASSVRGQSYEQYF. The CDR3 region has the DNA TGTGCCAGCAGTGTCCGGGGACAGTCCTACGAGCAGTACTTC.

This CDR3 is CASSVGSLYGYTF. DNA for the CDR3: TGTGCCAGCAGCGTCGGGAGCCTCTATGGCTACACCTTC. The V and J genes are TRBV14 and TRBJ1-2; D remains ambiguous. The CDR3 loop spans 13 amino acids. CDR1 and CDR2 from the germline V gene are SGHDN and FVKESK. The V end was cut by 5 bases, the J end by 4 bases, with 11 bases between.

This chain uses TRBV5-8 with TRBJ2-5, with 7 bases lining up with TRBD1. The assigned J gene may be wrong: the sequence end matches TRBJ2-7 better. Per germline, CDR1 SGHTS and CDR2 YDEGEE. The CDR3 extends over 14 amino acids. CDR3 sequence: CASSFPGQVYEQYF. The DNA for the CDR3 is TGTGCCAGCAGCTTTCCCGGACAGGTCTACGAGCAGTACTTC.

J is TRBJ1-3 and V is TRBV4-3; D is uncertain. V was clipped by 1 base and J by 0 bases, with 13 bases between them. Germline V gene sequence: CDR1 LGHNA, CDR2 YSLEER. The CDR3 sequence is 17 residues long. The DNA of the CDR3 is TGCGCCAGCAGCCAAGTCCTACCTTATGCCTCTGGAAACACCATATATTTT. Translated: CASSQVLPYASGNTIYF.

Concerning this clone itself: Other DNA sequences in this specimen translate into the identical CDR3. This chain links TRBV9 with TRBJ1-1; 8 bases fit TRBD1. V gave up 2 bases and J gave up 4 bases; unmatched junction bases: 1. The CDR3 contains 13 residues. Germline V gene lookup returns CDR1 SGDLS and CDR2 YYNGEE. The CDR3 is CASSVTGGTEAFF. The CDR3 DNA is TGTGCCAGCAGCGTTACAGGGGGCACTGAAGCTTTCTTT.

Turning to this clone: Its ends do not fully match the called genes, so a read error is possible. V is TRBV7-8 and J is TRBJ2-7; 8 positions agree with TRBD1. This CDR3 has 15 residues. Germline CDR1 and CDR2: SGHVS and FQNEAQ. CDR3 sequence (DNA): TGCGCCAGCAGCCAACCCCGGACAGGGAACTACGAGCAGTACTTC. Translated: CASSQPRTGNYEQYF.

The gene calls are TRBV30 and TRBJ1-1; D uncertain. The CDR3 extends over 11 amino acids. Deletions cut 3 bases from V and 3 bases from J, with 5 bases between. Per germline, CDR1 GTSNPN and CDR2 SVGIG (reference sequence). The CDR3 here is CAWRNYTEAFF. The CDR3 DNA reads TGTGCCTGGAGGAACTACACTGAAGCTTTCTTT.

V is TRBV4-1 and J is TRBJ1-2, with D possibly TRBD1 on 6 matching bases. This CDR3 region has 17 residues. Germline assignment: CDR1 MGHRA and CDR2 YSYEKL. V lost 3 bases, J lost 0 bases, and 17 bases lay in between. Here the CDR3 reads CASSHLGTSLANYGYTF. The CDR3 region has the DNA TGCGCCAGCAGCCACCTCGGGACATCTTTAGCTAACTATGGCTACACCTTC.

The chain is built from TRBV7-9 and TRBJ1-2, with unresolved D. The CDR3 is 11 residues long. Trimming left V 3 bases short and J 4 bases short, with 3 bases between. CDR1 is SEHNR and CDR2 is FQNEAQ in the germline V gene (reference sequence). The CDR3 loop reads CASSFIYGYTF. DNA for the CDR3: TGTGCCAGCAGCTTCATCTATGGCTACACCTTC.

This rearrangement joins TRBV4-3 to TRBJ1-2, with D hard to call. V was trimmed by 0 bases and J by 4 bases, leaving 15 bases between them. CDR3 length: 16 residues. In germline, CDR1 is LGHNA, CDR2 YSLEER. CDR3 sequence (DNA): TGCGCCAGCAGCCAAGATATGAGCGCGGGCCTCTATGGCTACACCTTC. Translated, it gives CASSQDMSAGLYGYTF.

This clone came up a few times. The chain carries TRBV19 and TRBJ2-1, with D perhaps being TRBD1 or TRBD2 (5 bases each). Trimming removed 1 base at V and 5 bases at J, with 12 bases between. The CDR3 is 15 amino acids. Germline V gene data show CDR1 as LNHDA and CDR2 as SQIVND (reference sequence). CDR3 sequence reads: CASSIAPRDHNEQFF. Here the CDR3 DNA reads TGTGCCAGTAGTATAGCTCCACGGGACCACAATGAGCAGTTCTTC.

V usage is TRBV4-1 and J usage is TRBJ2-5; 7 bases fit TRBD1. V shed 5 bases and J 2 bases; nucleotides not matched to a gene: 2. The CDR3 has 13 amino acids. CDR1 MGHRA and CDR2 YSYEKL come from the germline V gene. For the CDR3, the DNA is TGCGCCAGCAGCTTGGGACAGCAAGAGACCCAGTACTTC. This gives the protein CASSLGQQETQYF.

The V and J genes are TRBV4-3 and TRBJ2-2; D may be TRBD1 (6 bases). The CDR3 is 14 amino acids. Germline V gene sequence: CDR1 LGHNA, CDR2 YSLEER. V lost 0 bases, J lost 5 bases, and 7 bases lay in between. The CDR3 sequence: CASSQDDRTGELFF. The DNA of the CDR3 is TGCGCCAGCAGCCAAGACGACAGGACCGGGGAGCTGTTTTTT.

V gene TRBV6-5 combines with J gene TRBJ1-6; D call uncertain. The CDR3 runs to 13 residues. Germline V lookup: CDR1 MNHEY, CDR2 SVGAGI. Trimming shortened V by 0 bases and J by 9 bases, and 6 bases separated the two germline ends. The CDR3 coding sequence is TGTGCCAGCAGTTACTCGACGGGTTCACCCCTCCACTTT. It specifies CASSYSTGSPLHF.

The chain couples TRBV5-4 to TRBJ2-4; TRBD1 matches 9 bases. CDR1 is SGHNT and CDR2 is YYREEE in the germline V gene (reference sequence). J lost 7 bases, V lost 4 bases, and 9 bases had no gene match. The CDR3 sequence is 15 residues long. In DNA form, the CDR3 reads TGTGCCAGCAGCCAAGACCCGGGACAGGGCAACATTCAGTACTTC. Protein: CASSQDPGQGNIQYF.

This clone was seen a handful of times. V gene TRBV13 combines with J gene TRBJ2-6, with D possibly being TRBD2 (6 bases). V gave up 5 bases and J gave up 4 bases, with 12 bases separating them. This CDR3 region has 15 residues. Germline loops: CDR1 PRHDT, CDR2 FYEKMQ (reference sequence). Written as DNA, the CDR3 is TGTGCCAGCAGCGGGAGGCGTACCGGGGCCAACGTCCTGACTTTC. Translation gives CASSGRRTGANVLTF.

The gene calls are TRBV11-2 and TRBJ2-1; maybe TRBD1 (5 bases). With 0 bases removed from V and 2 bases from J, the gap between germline ends came to 14 bases. The CDR3 extends over 17 amino acids. Germline V gene data show CDR1 as SGHAT and CDR2 as FQNNGV. CDR3 sequence: CASSLDSVGVTYNEQFF. As DNA, the CDR3 is TGTGCCAGCAGCTTAGATTCTGTAGGGGTCACCTACAATGAGCAGTTCTTC.

This clone has only a few counts. This CDR3 is CASSSRDEWDTQYF. The CDR3 DNA reads as TGTGCCAGCAGCTCCCGGGACGAGTGGGATACGCAGTATTTT. The chain joins TRBV7-9 to TRBJ2-3; either TRBD1 or TRBD2 may fit D (5 bases each). The germline V gene encodes CDR1 SEHNR and CDR2 FQNEAQ (reference sequence). The CDR3 length is 14 residues. V lost 4 bases, J lost 6 bases, and 14 bases lay in between.

This clone has only a few counts. This chain uses TRBV30 with TRBJ2-7; unclear D gene. The V and J ends lost 2 bases and 10 bases respectively, with 12 bases between them. The CDR3 covers 11 residues. Germline V gene lookup returns CDR1 GTSNPN and CDR2 SVGIG (reference sequence). The CDR3 sequence is CAWSSLGSQYF. CDR3 DNA: TGTGCCTGGAGTAGCCTCGGCTCACAGTACTTC.

The V and J genes are TRBV7-8 and TRBJ1-5; D unresolved. Trimming took 3 bases from V and 3 from J, leaving 6 bases between them. CDR3 length: 13 residues. Germline values: CDR1 SGHVS, CDR2 FQNEAQ. The CDR3 DNA sequence: TGTGCCAGCAGCTTTCGGGTCAATCAGCCCCAGCATTTT. It translates to CASSFRVNQPQHF.

CDR3 sequence: CASSLWAGATDEQYF. The CDR3 DNA reads TGTGCCAGCAGTTTATGGGCAGGGGCCACGGACGAGCAGTACTTC. The chain employs TRBV27 and TRBJ2-7; the D gene is possibly TRBD1 (6 bases). The V end lost 1 base, the J end lost 5 bases, and 15 bases lay between the germline ends. The CDR3 spans 15 residues. The V gene's germline CDR1 is MNHEY and CDR2 SMNVEV (reference sequence).

CDR3 bases: TGCGCCAGCAGCCTGGACGGTTCCTACGAGCAGTACTTC. Its translation: CASSLDGSYEQYF. The chain uses TRBV4-3 and TRBJ2-7, with D hard to call. CDR3 length equals 13 residues. Germline-derived CDR1 and CDR2 are LGHNA and YSLEER. The V gene lost 4 bases and the J gene lost 1 base, with 8 bases spanning the gap.

This clone showed up just a few times. The chain employs TRBV29-1 and TRBJ1-1; D gene unclear. Germline CDR1 is SQVTM and CDR2 is ANQGSEA. The CDR3 has 11 residues. V lost 3 bases to trimming and J lost 0 bases, with 2 bases between them. Here the CDR3 reads CSVDVNTEAFF. In nucleotides, the CDR3 is TGCAGCGTTGATGTGAACACTGAAGCTTTCTTT.

This clone has a handful of counts. The chain joins TRBV19 to TRBJ2-7; D is unresolved. Germline V gene lookup returns CDR1 LNHDA and CDR2 SQIVND (reference sequence). CDR3 length equals 14 residues. V dropped 5 bases and J dropped 1 base, with 12 bases sitting between them. The CDR3 DNA follows: TGTGCCAGTAGTGAGCAGATCAGTTCCTACGAGCAGTACTTC. Residues: CASSEQISSYEQYF.

V usage is TRBV13 and J usage is TRBJ1-2, with D tentatively TRBD1 (5 bases). Trimming took 0 bases from V and 5 from J, leaving 10 bases between them. There are 14 residues in the CDR3. Germline V CDR1 and CDR2: PRHDT, FYEKMQ (reference sequence). CDR3 sequence: CASSLGAGSYGYTF. CDR3 sequence (DNA): TGTGCCAGCAGCTTAGGCGCAGGGTCATATGGCTACACCTTC.

CDR3 DNA sequence: TGCGCCAGCAGCCAAGAGGCGGGGGCTCGAACCGGGGAGCTGTTTTTT. Its protein product is CASSQEAGARTGELFF. The chain uses TRBV4-1 and TRBJ2-2, with a weak D call TRBD2 (7 bases). The CDR3 sequence is 16 residues long. The ends were cut back, 0 bases at V and 5 bases at J, with 13 bases in the middle. Germline V gene data show CDR1 as MGHRA and CDR2 as YSYEKL.

This clone was detected only a few times. The chain couples TRBV5-4 to TRBJ2-1, with D perhaps TRBD1 or TRBD2 (5 bases each). CDR1 SGHNT and CDR2 YYREEE come from the germline V gene (reference sequence). The CDR3 totals 14 residues. The germline V and J ends were trimmed by 4 bases and 8 bases, with 16 bases remaining between them. The CDR3 spells CASSPMGDRYEQFF. CDR3 in DNA: TGTGCCAGCAGCCCAATGGGGGATCGGTATGAGCAGTTCTTC.